One sample yielded the 15 T cell receptor beta chains listed below, sequenced in a study of T cell responses to AZD1222 COVID-19 vaccine (dated by TCRdb to the early 2020s). This specimen's time point label, per the study, means: baseline before first vaccination. The method was the immunoSEQ multiplex PCR assay. TCRdb took this table from immuneACCESS and kept in-frame rearrangements with V and J called. Such tables lack part of the clones; where checked against another copy, unresolved V genes explain under half of the gap, and the rest is unexplained. For this sample the table gives under 200,000 clones, of which approximately 92% were detected only once. In total, the top ten clones hold 1% to 1.5% of the sample. Source: peripheral blood, taken on day 0 of AZD1222 vaccination. Receptors were obtained from an adult in good health.

V is TRBV7-9 and J is TRBJ1-1; no definite D call. Germline V CDR1 and CDR2: SEHNR, FQNEAQ (reference sequence). The CDR3 is 13 amino acids. V lost 5 bases to trimming and J lost 4 bases, with 11 bases between them. CDR3 amino acids: CASSPTGITEAFF. For the CDR3, the DNA is TGTGCCAGCAGCCCGACCGGGATCACTGAAGCTTTCTTT. Filled out from reference TRBV7-9 and TRBJ1-1, the complete variable domain reads DTGVSQNPRHKITKRGQNVTFRCDPISEHNRLYWYRQTLGQGPEFLTYFQNEAQLEKSRLLSDRFSAERPKGSFSTLEIQRTEQGDSAMYLCASSPTGITEAFFGQGTRLTVV.

In this sample, this clone turned up once. The chain has TRBV7-9 and TRBJ1-4, with no clear D. V was pared by 1 base and J by 3 bases, with 3 bases between. Germline V gives CDR1 SEHNR, CDR2 FQNEAQ (reference sequence). The CDR3 has 13 residues. The CDR3 DNA reads as TGTGCCAGCAGCTTAGGTGCTAATGAAAAACTGTTTTTT. It translates to CASSLGANEKLFF.

A single count supports this clone. This rearrangement joins TRBV21-1 to TRBJ2-1; TRBD1 is the table's D call and was not checked against the DNA. TRBV21-1 is a listed pseudogene. This CDR3 has 17 residues. This CDR3 reads CASSKVGRNRAYNEQFF. DNA for the CDR3: TGTGCCAGCAGCAAAGTGGGCCGGAACAGGGCCTACAATGAGCAGTTCTTC.

The genes are TRBV28 and TRBJ1-2; 8 positions agree with TRBD1. The germline gives CDR1 MDHEN, CDR2 SYDVKM. The V segment lost 5 bases and the J segment 6 bases; nucleotides outside the gene matches: 5. This CDR3 spans 13 amino acids. Written as DNA, the CDR3 is TGTGCCAGCAGTGCAGGGGGCAGGAATGGCTACACCTTC. Protein: CASSAGGRNGYTF.

This clone was seen once. The rearrangement links TRBV18 to TRBJ1-2; possibly TRBD1 for D (6 bases). The CDR3 is 14 residues long. Germline V gene data show CDR1 as KGHSH and CDR2 as LQKENI. The ends were cut back, 1 base at V and 6 bases at J, with 12 bases in the middle. The CDR3 sequence is CASSPRKGVDGYTF. The CDR3 DNA reads as TGTGCCAGCTCACCACGGAAGGGGGTAGATGGCTACACCTTC. Variable domain in full (rest from reference TRBV18 and TRBJ1-2): NAGVMQNPRHLVRRRGQEARLRCSPMKGHSHVYWYRQLPEEGLKFMVYLQKENIIDESGMPKERFSAEFPKEGPSILRIQQVVRGDSAAYFCASSPRKGVDGYTFGSGTRLTVV.

The genes are TRBV4-2 and TRBJ1-5, with D unclear. The CDR3 is 13 residues long. V was trimmed by 4 bases and J by 10 bases, leaving 14 bases between them. Per germline, CDR1 LGHNA and CDR2 YNFKEQ. DNA for the CDR3: TGTGCCAGCAGCCCGGGCCCGATTCGCCCCCAGCATTTT. It translates to CASSPGPIRPQHF.

The chain carries TRBV5-4 and TRBJ2-5; no clear D. Trimming pared 1 base from V and 4 bases from J, leaving 11 bases between. This CDR3 comprises 14 residues. Germline V gene lookup returns CDR1 SGHNT and CDR2 YYREEE (reference sequence). CDR3 bases: TGTGCCAGCAGCTTGAAACAGCCTGGAGAGACCCAGTACTTC. The encoded protein is CASSLKQPGETQYF.

The gene calls are TRBV19 and TRBJ1-5, with D hard to call. The CDR3 has 13 amino acids. The V gene lost 8 bases and the J gene lost 7 bases, with 15 bases spanning the gap. Germline V gene data show CDR1 as LNHDA and CDR2 as SQIVND (reference sequence). CDR3 sequence (DNA): TGTGCCAGTTCAACCCGGTTGGTCCAGCCCCAGCATTTT. This translates into CASSTRLVQPQHF. Combining the CDR3 with reference TRBV19 and TRBJ1-5 gives the whole variable domain DGGITQSPKYLFRKEGQNVTLSCEQNLNHDAMYWYRQDPGQGLRLIYYSQIVNDFQKGDIAEGYSVSREKKESFPLTVTSAQKNPTAFYLCASSTRLVQPQHFGDGTRLSIL.

The chain combines TRBV6-5 with TRBJ2-3; tentatively, D is TRBD1 (7 bases). Trimming pared 6 bases from V and 0 bases from J, leaving 13 bases between. The CDR3 spans 15 residues. Germline V gene lookup returns CDR1 MNHEY and CDR2 SVGAGI. This chain's CDR3 is CASSPTGTSTDTQYF. The CDR3, as DNA: TGTGCCAGCAGCCCGACAGGGACTAGCACAGATACGCAGTATTTT.

This chain uses TRBV5-1 with TRBJ1-6, with unresolved D. V dropped 0 bases and J dropped 4 bases, with 11 bases sitting between them. This CDR3 is built from 16 residues. CDR1 and CDR2 (germline): SGHRS, YFSETQ. The chain's CDR3 is CASSLAGGRYNSPLHF. DNA of the CDR3: TGCGCCAGCAGCTTGGCCGGAGGGAGGTATAATTCACCCCTCCACTTT.

This clone was detected once. The chain is built from TRBV7-9 and TRBJ1-2, with 7 bases fitting TRBD1. Germline assignment: CDR1 SEHNR and CDR2 FQNEAQ (reference sequence). J was trimmed by 4 bases and V by 10 bases; bases with no gene match: 9. CDR3 length: 13 amino acids. DNA of the CDR3: TGTGCCACTAGGAGCGGGGACAGCTATGGCTACACCTTC. It encodes CATRSGDSYGYTF.

The chain employs TRBV6-2 or TRBV6-3 and TRBJ1-1; D is unresolved. CDR1 and CDR2 (germline): MNHEY, SVGEGT. The CDR3 totals 13 residues. The germline V and J ends were trimmed by 2 bases and 1 base, with 5 bases remaining between them. CDR3 amino acids: CASSYHRNTEAFF. The CDR3 nucleotides read TGTGCCAGCAGTTACCACAGGAACACTGAAGCTTTCTTT.

This chain joins TRBV5-1 and TRBJ1-5, with a tentative D call TRBD1 (5 bases). The CDR3 has 16 residues. With 0 bases removed from V and 1 base from J, the gap between germline ends came to 11 bases. The V gene's germline CDR1 is SGHRS and CDR2 YFSETQ. The CDR3 nucleotides are TGCGCCAGCAGCTTGGGGGGGACGGGAAGCAATCAGCCCCAGCATTTT. Amino acids: CASSLGGTGSNQPQHF.

This rearrangement joins TRBV5-6 to TRBJ1-2, with a weak D call TRBD1 (5 bases). Germline loops: CDR1 SGHDT, CDR2 YYEEEE. V was shortened by 3 bases and J by 0 bases, with 18 bases between the two germline ends. The length of the CDR3 is 17 residues. CDR3 nucleotides: TGTGCCAGCAGCTGGGGGGTAGGCAGAAGTTCTAACTATGGCTACACCTTC. Translating gives CASSWGVGRSSNYGYTF.

The gene calls are TRBV11-2 and TRBJ2-2; D is tentatively TRBD1 or TRBD2 (5 bases each). The germline CDR1 and CDR2 sequences are SGHAT and FQNNGV. The CDR3 sequence is 14 residues long. Trimming cost V 5 bases and J 9 bases, with 16 bases left between them. The CDR3 DNA follows: TGTGCCAGCAGCGCACCTCAATGGGGGTGGGAGCTGTTTTTT. Residues: CASSAPQWGWELFF.